The present entry profiles one TCR beta chain with its context. Its antigen remains unknown. The sample originates from a study of T cell responses to AZD1222 COVID-19 vaccine. Study-wide results and caveats: Donors were mostly white British, more females; clonal diversity possibly underestimated. It was only a handful of AZD1222 recipients who were seropositive at baseline. No day 14 peak samples; only post-peak repertoires were characterized.

There are 18 residues in the CDR3. V lost 2 bases and J lost 1, with 19 bases in between. From germline, CDR1 is SGHTA and CDR2 FQGNSA. Profiled with immunoSEQ multiplex PCR; TCRdb holds only in-frame clones, not every one. The data show approximately 140,000 clones, with roughly nine tenths seen just once and 9% to 9.5% held by the top ten. The chain combines TRBV7-2 with TRBJ2-3; D possibly uses TRBD1 or TRBD2 (7 bases each). The sequencing here drew on peripheral blood, taken 28 days after the second AZD1222 dose. The clonotype originates from an adult who received the AZD1222 COVID-19 vaccine. The CDR3 sequence: CASSLTFRGGRGTDTQYF. DNA of the CDR3: TGTGCCAGCAGCTTAACGTTCAGGGGGGGAAGGGGCACAGATACGCAGTATTTT.